This TCR beta chain was documented in a study of OX40 agonist ivuxolimab in advanced cancers. Overall study: The patients' treatment was ivuxolimab, an agonistic anti-OX40 (CD134) antibody. Among those treated, three patients had partial responses, one with hepatocellular carcinoma and two with cutaneous melanoma.

As regards this clone: Its target is not known.

Notes on the study in general: Certain nonresponders additionally had low normalized T-cell clonal expansion. CD8+ T cells (on average) carried more expanded clones than CD4+ T cells.

Germline CDR1 MNHEY, CDR2 SVGAGI. Trimming cost V 6 bases and J 3 bases; bases outside gene matches: 3. CDR3 length: 14 residues. The protocol was immunoSEQ multiplex PCR, while the TCRdb copy is restricted to in-frame clones and leaves out a portion. The sample includes about 40,000 clones, about 81% of them seen just once. The clonotype comes from an adult with an advanced solid tumor such as melanoma, head and neck, liver or kidney cancer. The input for sequencing was CD4+ or CD8+ T cells sorted from blood, taken in a trial of the OX40 agonist ivuxolimab. The chain recombines TRBV6-5 with TRBJ1-3; 9 bases are a match to TRBD1. The CDR3 sequence: CASSRQGGGNTIYF. CDR3 nucleotide sequence: TGTGCCAGCAGCCGACAGGGGGGTGGAAACACCATATATTTT.